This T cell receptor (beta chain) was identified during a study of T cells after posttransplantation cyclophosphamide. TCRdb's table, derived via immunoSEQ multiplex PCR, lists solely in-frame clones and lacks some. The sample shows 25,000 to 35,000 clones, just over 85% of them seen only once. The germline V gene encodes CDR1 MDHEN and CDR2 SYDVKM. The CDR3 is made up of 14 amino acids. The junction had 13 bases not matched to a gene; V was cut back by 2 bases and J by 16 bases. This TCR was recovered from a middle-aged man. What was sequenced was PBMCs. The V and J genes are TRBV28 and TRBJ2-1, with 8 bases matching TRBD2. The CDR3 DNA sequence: TGTGCCAGCAGTTTAGGGGACGGGGGGGCCATCCCTTTCTTC. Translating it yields CASSLGDGGAIPFF.